This record looks at one T cell receptor beta chain sequence and its context. The data are from a study of blood T cell repertoires in COVID-19. In the study overall: Sources were T cells, B-cell-depleted T cells, or PBMCs; the material itself was cDNA or gDNA.

Study processing details: Scientists estimated how many nucleated cells there were by amplifying reference gene primers. Data came from immunoSEQ multiplex PCR; TCRdb stores just in-frame clones and leaves some out. The V and J calls and clone size were taken over from that table, and D and trimming were inferred from the DNA. This sample yields approximately 310,000 clones, of which around nine tenths are seen a single time; 1% belongs to the top ten. Germline V gene sequence: CDR1 SQVTM, CDR2 ANQGSEA. The CDR3 has 13 amino acids. V lost 4 bases to trimming and J lost 1 base, with 10 bases between them.

Sequencing used peripheral blood. The sequence was obtained from a middle-aged man with active or convalescent COVID-19. J is TRBJ1-2 and V is TRBV29-1; possibly TRBD1 for D (6 bases). The CDR3 DNA reads TGCAGCGTTGTGGGGGACATTAACTATGGCTACACCTTC. It codes for CSVVGDINYGYTF.